The sequence of this T cell receptor beta chain was determined in a study of blood T cells in healthy people across ages. Overall study results and limits: Diversity estimated from one million T cells was considered an underestimate.

Donors were systemically healthy Caucasian individuals from Russia aged about 6 to 90 years. The use of a sample-barcoded 5' primer and a J-beta primer mix characterized a second PCR of roughly 6 to 11 cycles. The template-switch adaptor, which had 12 random nucleotides, put a tag on each cDNA molecule. TCRdb re-called the 5' RACE reads through MiXCR, storing one row per CDR3 protein. The table lists 710,000 or so distinct CDR3 sequences, approximately 30% of them singletons. Germline CDR1 reads LNHDA; CDR2 reads SQIVND (reference sequence). This CDR3 contains 14 residues. V lost 6 bases and J 2 bases, leaving 13 bases between the germline ends. Regarding this clonotype: Its specificity is unknown.

Sequencing was performed on blood. This TCR was recovered from a woman older than 75 in good health. This chain connects TRBV19 to TRBJ2-5; D perhaps matches TRBD1 (6 bases). This CDR3 reads CASRVGTKQETQYF. In DNA form, the CDR3 reads TGTGCCAGTAGGGTCGGGACAAAACAAGAGACCCAGTACTTC.